The clone carrying this T cell receptor (beta chain) has more than one count but fewer than ten. These data originate in a study of patients and donors after allogeneic stem cell transplantation. Between the trimmed V and J ends, which lost 0 bases and 1 base, there was a span of 13 bases. The CDR3 has 15 residues. Germline assignment: CDR1 DFQATT and CDR2 SNEGSKA (reference sequence). In TCRdb, the RT-PCR reads were re-called with MiXCR into one record per CDR3 protein. The repertoire includes about a million distinct CDR3 sequences, approximately 18% of them detected once, and 6% sits in the top ten.

The J gene is TRBJ2-7, the V gene TRBV20-1; a possible D gene is TRBD2 (6 bases). Sequencing was done on a sample of blood, either unsorted or a sorted T cell fraction (not recorded which). This receptor was taken from a human donor who was either an allogeneic HSCT recipient or a stem cell or donor lymphocyte infusion donor (not recorded which). It is not recorded whose cells these are; they may come from a transplant donor. The CDR3 region has the DNA TGCAGTGCTAGAGATCTAGGCAGCGGGTCCTACGAGCAGTACTTC. Its translation: CSARDLGSGSYEQYF.